There are a few counts of the clone carrying this T cell receptor (beta chain). Its antigen is as yet unknown. Sorted CD4+ subsets: naive, central memory, regulatory, stem cell-like memory (CD45RO/CCR7/CD25/CD127/CD95/CD27 panel). The data were taken from a study of beta chain features in type 1 diabetes. Study-level points and caveats: In every one of the four CD4+ subsets, TCRB CDR3s were moderately but significantly shorter in Type 1 diabetes patients.

V was trimmed by 6 bases and J by 5 bases, leaving 9 bases between them. Germline V gives CDR1 SNHLY, CDR2 FYNNEI. CDR3 length: 12 amino acids. All of the isolated RNA was reverse transcribed, so expressed TCRB transcripts were sequenced. There were millions of reads on average in the naive, central memory and regulatory T cell samples. TCRdb's copy holds only in-frame clones and misses some; the assay was immunoSEQ multiplex PCR. The sample yields around 710,000 clones, around 12% seen once. This TCR came from a man between 25 and 39 years old with type 1 diabetes. The chain combines TRBV2 with TRBJ2-3, with D tentatively TRBD2 (5 bases). Sequenced sample: naive CD4+ T cells from blood. The CDR3 DNA reads TGTGCCAGCAGCGGACTGAGAGATACGCAGTATTTT. Its protein product is CASSGLRDTQYF.